This paragraph reports one T cell receptor beta chain. Its matching antigen is unknown. Unique molecular identifiers were incorporated during preparation of the TCRbeta library. MiXCR, applied by TCRdb to the PCR reads, yields one record per CDR3 protein. In the table there are 250,000 to 400,000 distinct CDR3 sequences, 23% of which are singletons. This specimen comes from a study of T-cell reconstitution after alpha-beta-depleted transplantation in children. The study, taken as a whole, reports: Reportedly, alpha-beta T cells present about two months post-transplant originated from several hundred expanded clones of graft origin. Surviving recipient cells, namely T cells and thymic progenitors, were the source of high day-60 TCRbeta diversity in some patients. A year post-transplant, T-cell counts and diversity derived mostly from newly produced T cells.

This CDR3 is built from 14 residues. Looked up from germline, CDR1 is SGHRS and CDR2 is YFSETQ. The V end was cut by 6 bases, the J end by 8 bases, with 20 bases between. This sequence originates from a male patient aged 10 to 17 who had a stem cell transplant for acute lymphoblastic leukemia, so the T cells may come from the graft donor. The chain links TRBV5-1 to TRBJ1-2; a possible D gene is TRBD1 (6 bases). This specimen consisted of PBMCs, mostly from graft donor cells, obtained 180 days after TCRalphabeta/CD19-depleted stem cell transplant. The CDR3 DNA is TGCGCCAGCACCCCAATAGCACAGGGCGGCGGCTACACCTTC. Translated: CASTPIAQGGGYTF.